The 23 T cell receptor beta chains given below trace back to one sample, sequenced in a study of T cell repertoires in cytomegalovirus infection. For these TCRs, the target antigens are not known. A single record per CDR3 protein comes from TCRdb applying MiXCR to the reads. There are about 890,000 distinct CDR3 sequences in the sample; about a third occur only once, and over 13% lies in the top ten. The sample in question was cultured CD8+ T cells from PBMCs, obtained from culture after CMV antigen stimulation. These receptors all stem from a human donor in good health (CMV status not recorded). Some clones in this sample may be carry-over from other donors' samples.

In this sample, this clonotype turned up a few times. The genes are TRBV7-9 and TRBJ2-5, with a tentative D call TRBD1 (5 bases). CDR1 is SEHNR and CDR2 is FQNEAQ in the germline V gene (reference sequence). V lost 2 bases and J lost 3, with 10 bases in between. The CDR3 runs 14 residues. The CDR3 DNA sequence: TGTGCCAGCAGCTTACCGGCAGGGAAAGAGACCCAGTACTTC. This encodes CASSLPAGKETQYF.

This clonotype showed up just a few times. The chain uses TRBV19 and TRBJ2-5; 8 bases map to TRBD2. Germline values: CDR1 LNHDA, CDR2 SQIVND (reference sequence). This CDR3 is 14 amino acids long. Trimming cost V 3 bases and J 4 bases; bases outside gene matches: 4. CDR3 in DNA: TGTGCCAGTAGTATGCCCGGGAGGGGAGAGACCCAGTACTTC. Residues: CASSMPGRGETQYF.

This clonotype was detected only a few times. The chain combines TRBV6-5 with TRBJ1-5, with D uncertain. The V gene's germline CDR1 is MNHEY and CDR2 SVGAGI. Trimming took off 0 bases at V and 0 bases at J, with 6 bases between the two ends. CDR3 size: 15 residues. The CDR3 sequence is CASSYSKDSNQPQHF. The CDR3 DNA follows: TGTGCCAGCAGTTACTCTAAGGATAGCAATCAGCCCCAGCATTTT.

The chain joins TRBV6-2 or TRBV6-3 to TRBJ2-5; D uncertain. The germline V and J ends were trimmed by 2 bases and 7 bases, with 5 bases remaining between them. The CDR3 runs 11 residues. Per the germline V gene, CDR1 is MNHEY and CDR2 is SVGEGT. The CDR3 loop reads CASSYVLTQYF. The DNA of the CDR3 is TGTGCCAGCAGTTACGTTCTGACCCAGTACTTC.

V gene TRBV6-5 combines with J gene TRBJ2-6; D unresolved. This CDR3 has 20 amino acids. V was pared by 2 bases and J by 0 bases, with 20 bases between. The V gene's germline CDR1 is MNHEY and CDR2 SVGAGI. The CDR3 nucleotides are TGTGCCAGCAGTTACCTACCCCCCAGGTATGCCAGCTCTGGGGCCAACGTCCTGACTTTC. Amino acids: CASSYLPPRYASSGANVLTF.

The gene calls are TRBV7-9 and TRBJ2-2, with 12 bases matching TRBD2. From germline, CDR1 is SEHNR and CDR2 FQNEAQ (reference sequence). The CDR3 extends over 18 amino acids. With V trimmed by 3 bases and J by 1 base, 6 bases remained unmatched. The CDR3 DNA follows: TGTGCCAGCAGCTTTGAACTAGCGGGGGGCCGGAACACCGGGGAGCTGTTTTTT. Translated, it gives CASSFELAGGRNTGELFF.

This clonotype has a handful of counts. In nucleotides, the CDR3 is TGCGCCAGCAGCTTGAGCGGGGGGACTTCCACAGATACGCAGTATTTT. Translated: CASSLSGGTSTDTQYF. V gene TRBV5-1 combines with J gene TRBJ2-3; 9 nucleotides line up with TRBD2. The CDR3 runs to 16 residues. V shed 1 base, J shed 2 bases, and the junction held 5 bases outside the gene matches. In germline, CDR1 is SGHRS, CDR2 YFSETQ.

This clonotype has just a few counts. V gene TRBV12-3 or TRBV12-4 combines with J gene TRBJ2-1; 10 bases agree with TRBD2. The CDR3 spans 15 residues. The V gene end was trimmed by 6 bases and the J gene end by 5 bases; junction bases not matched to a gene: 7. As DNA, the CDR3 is TGTGCCAGCAGACGTACTAGCGGGGCCAACAATGAGCAGTTCTTC. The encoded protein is CASRRTSGANNEQFF.

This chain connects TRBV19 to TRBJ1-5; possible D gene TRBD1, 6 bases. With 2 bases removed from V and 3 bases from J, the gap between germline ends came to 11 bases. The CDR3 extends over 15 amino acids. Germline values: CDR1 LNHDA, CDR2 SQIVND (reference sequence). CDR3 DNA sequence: TGTGCCAGTAGTATACTCCGGGACACCAATCAGCCCCAGCATTTT. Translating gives CASSILRDTNQPQHF.

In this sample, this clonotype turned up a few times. In nucleotides, the CDR3 is TGTGCCAGCAGCTTATGGTTGCACAGGGGAAGTCCCGAAAAACTGTTTTTT. Its translation: CASSLWLHRGSPEKLFF. The chain employs TRBV11-2 and TRBJ1-4; 7 nucleotides line up with TRBD1. Germline trimming cut 2 bases from V and 8 bases from J; bases unmatched to any gene: 14. Germline CDR1 and CDR2: SGHAT and FQNNGV. The CDR3 is 17 residues long.

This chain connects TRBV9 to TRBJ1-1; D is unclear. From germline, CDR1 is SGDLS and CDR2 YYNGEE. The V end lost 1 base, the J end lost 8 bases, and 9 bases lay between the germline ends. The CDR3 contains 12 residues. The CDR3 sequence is CASSVRVGEAFF. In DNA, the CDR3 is TGTGCCAGCAGCGTACGGGTAGGGGAAGCTTTCTTT.

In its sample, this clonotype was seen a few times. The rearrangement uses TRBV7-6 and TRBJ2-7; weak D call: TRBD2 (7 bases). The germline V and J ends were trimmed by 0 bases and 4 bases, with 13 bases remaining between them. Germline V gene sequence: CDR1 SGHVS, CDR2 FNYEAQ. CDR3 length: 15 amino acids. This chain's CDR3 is CASSLAGGTFYEQYF. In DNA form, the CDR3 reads TGTGCCAGCAGCTTAGCGGGGGGGACATTTTACGAGCAGTACTTC.

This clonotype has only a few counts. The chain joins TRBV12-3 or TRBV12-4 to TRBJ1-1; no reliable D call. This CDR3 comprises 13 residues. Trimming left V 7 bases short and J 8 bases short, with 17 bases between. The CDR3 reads CASTPRMYSEAFF. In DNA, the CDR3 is TGTGCCAGCACCCCGCGCATGTACTCAGAAGCTTTCTTT.

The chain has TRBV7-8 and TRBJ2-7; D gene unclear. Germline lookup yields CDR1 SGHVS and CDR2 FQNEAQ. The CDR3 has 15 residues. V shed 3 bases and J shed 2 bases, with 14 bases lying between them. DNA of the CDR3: TGTGCCAGCAGCTTGAGGAACAGTCCTACCTACGAGCAGTACGTC. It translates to CASSLRNSPTYEQYV.

CDR3 sequence reads: CASIPSTGELFF. The CDR3 region has the DNA TGCGCCAGCATACCTTCTACCGGGGAGCTGTTTTTT. The rearrangement links TRBV10-2 to TRBJ2-2; D remains unclear. CDR1 WSHSY and CDR2 SAAADI come from the germline V gene. This CDR3 is built from 12 residues. Trimming took 7 bases from V and 5 from J, leaving 8 bases between them.

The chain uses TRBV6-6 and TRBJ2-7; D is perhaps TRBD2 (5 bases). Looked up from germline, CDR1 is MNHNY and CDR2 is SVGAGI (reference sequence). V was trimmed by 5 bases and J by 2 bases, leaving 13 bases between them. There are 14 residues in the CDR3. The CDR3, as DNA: TGTGCCAGCAGTGGACTCGGAAGGGCCTACGAGCAGTACGTC. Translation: CASSGLGRAYEQYV.

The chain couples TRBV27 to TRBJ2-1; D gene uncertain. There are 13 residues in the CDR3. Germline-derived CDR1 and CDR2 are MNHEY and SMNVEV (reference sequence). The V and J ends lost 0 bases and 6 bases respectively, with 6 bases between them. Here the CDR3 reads CASSLSTINEQFF. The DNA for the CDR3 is TGTGCCAGCAGTTTATCGACAATCAATGAGCAGTTCTTC.

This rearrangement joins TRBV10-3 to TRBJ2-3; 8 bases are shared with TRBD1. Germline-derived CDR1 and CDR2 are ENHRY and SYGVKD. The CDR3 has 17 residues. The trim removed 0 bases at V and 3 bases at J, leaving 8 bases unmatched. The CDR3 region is CAISESSGGTSTDTQYF. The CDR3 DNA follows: TGTGCCATCAGTGAGTCGTCAGGGGGCACCAGTACAGATACGCAGTATTTT.

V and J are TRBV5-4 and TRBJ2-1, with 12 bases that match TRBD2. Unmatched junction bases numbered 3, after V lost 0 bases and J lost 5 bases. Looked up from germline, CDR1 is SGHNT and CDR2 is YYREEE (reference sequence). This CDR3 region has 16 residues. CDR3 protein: CASSLASGGAHNEQFF. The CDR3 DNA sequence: TGTGCCAGCAGCTTGGCTAGCGGGGGGGCCCACAATGAGCAGTTCTTC.

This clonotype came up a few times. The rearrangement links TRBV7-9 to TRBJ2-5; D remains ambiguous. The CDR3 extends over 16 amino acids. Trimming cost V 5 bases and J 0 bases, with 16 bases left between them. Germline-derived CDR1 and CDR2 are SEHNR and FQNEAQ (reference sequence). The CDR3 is CASSPGPTTYQETQYF. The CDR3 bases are TGTGCCAGCAGCCCAGGACCAACTACGTACCAAGAGACCCAGTACTTC.

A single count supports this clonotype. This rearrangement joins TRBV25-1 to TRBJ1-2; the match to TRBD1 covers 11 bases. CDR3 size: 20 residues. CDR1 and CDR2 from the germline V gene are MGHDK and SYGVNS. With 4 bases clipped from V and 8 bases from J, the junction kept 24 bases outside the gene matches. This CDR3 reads CASSGRPPKGDRGEARGYTF. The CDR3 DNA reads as TGTGCCAGCAGTGGCCGCCCCCCTAAGGGGGACAGGGGGGAAGCACGGGGCTACACCTTC.

The CDR3 region has the DNA TGTGCCAGCAGTTACTCTGTCAGCGGAAGGGCAATTACCTACAATGAGCAGTTCTTC. Amino acid sequence: CASSYSVSGRAITYNEQFF. The rearrangement joins TRBV6-5 to TRBJ2-1, with D possibly TRBD2 on 5 matching bases. CDR3 length equals 19 residues. The germline CDR1 and CDR2 sequences are MNHEY and SVGAGI. V was clipped by 0 bases and J by 2 bases, with 20 bases between them.

CDR3 amino acids: CASSPTRGNTIYF. As DNA, the CDR3 is TGTGCCAGCAGCCCGACGCGAGGAAACACCATATATTTT. V is TRBV7-6 and J is TRBJ1-3, with D unclear. CDR1 is SGHVS, CDR2 FNYEAQ, per germline. Trimming shortened V by 5 bases and J by 4 bases, and 9 bases separated the two germline ends. The CDR3 has 13 amino acids.